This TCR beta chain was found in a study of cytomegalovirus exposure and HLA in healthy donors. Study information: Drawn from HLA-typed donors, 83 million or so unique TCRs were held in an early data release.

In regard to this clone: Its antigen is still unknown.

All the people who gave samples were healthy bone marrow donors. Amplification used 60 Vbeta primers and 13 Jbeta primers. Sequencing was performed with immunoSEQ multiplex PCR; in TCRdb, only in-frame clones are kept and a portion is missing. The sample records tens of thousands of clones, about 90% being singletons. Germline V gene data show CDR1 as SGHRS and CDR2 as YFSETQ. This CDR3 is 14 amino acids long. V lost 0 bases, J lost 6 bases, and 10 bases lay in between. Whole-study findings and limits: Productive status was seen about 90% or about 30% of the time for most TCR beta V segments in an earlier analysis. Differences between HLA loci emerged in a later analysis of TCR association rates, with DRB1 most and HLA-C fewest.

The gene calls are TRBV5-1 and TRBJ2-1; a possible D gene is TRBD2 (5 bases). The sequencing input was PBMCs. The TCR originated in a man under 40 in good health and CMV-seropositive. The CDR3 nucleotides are TGCGCCAGCAGCTTGGTTCCGGGATCCAATGAGCAGTTCTTC. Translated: CASSLVPGSNEQFF.